These 10 T cell receptor beta chains were sequenced from one sample in a study of shared clonotypes between healthy human individuals. Profiling relied on immunoSEQ multiplex PCR, and the TCRdb table lists in-frame clones only, not all of them. The sample holds hundreds of thousands of clones, approximately 97% seen once. Material: naive CD4+ T cells sorted from blood. Subset of the sample: CD45RA+ positively selected. The receptors were sampled from a woman in her twenties or thirties in good health.

The genes are TRBV28 and TRBJ2-7, with D hard to call. Germline CDR1 is MDHEN and CDR2 is SYDVKM. The V and J ends lost 6 bases and 5 bases respectively, with 11 bases between them. The CDR3 covers 12 residues. CDR3 loop: CASSRRVHEQYF. The CDR3 DNA reads as TGTGCCAGCAGCAGAAGAGTACACGAGCAGTACTTC.

This clone was seen a single time. V usage is TRBV19 and J usage is TRBJ2-5; 7 positions agree with TRBD2. CDR3 size: 15 residues. Germline V gene data show CDR1 as LNHDA and CDR2 as SQIVND (reference sequence). Germline trimming cut 6 bases from V and 5 bases from J; bases unmatched to any gene: 12. The CDR3, as DNA: TGTGCCAGTAGGGGGGGAGGGACCCTCTGGGAGACCCAGTACTTC. Its protein is CASRGGGTLWETQYF.

The chain combines TRBV10-3 with TRBJ1-5; D ambiguous. Germline loops: CDR1 ENHRY, CDR2 SYGVKD. The V gene lost 3 bases and the J gene lost 1 base, with 10 bases spanning the gap. The length of the CDR3 is 15 residues. CDR3 nucleotide sequence: TGTGCCATCAGTGATTGGAAACAAAGCAATCAGCCCCAGCATTTT. Amino acids: CAISDWKQSNQPQHF.

The V and J genes are TRBV7-9 and TRBJ2-1, with TRBD2 matching 12 bases. The V segment lost 1 base and the J segment 8 bases; nucleotides outside the gene matches: 6. Germline lookup yields CDR1 SEHNR and CDR2 FQNEAQ (reference sequence). The CDR3 spans 16 residues. The CDR3 is CASSLVTSGRSHEQFF. The CDR3, as DNA: TGTGCCAGCAGCTTAGTAACTAGCGGGAGGAGCCATGAGCAGTTCTTC.

Comment on this clone: This sample includes further DNA sequences coding for the same CDR3. V is TRBV5-1 and J is TRBJ2-3; 7 bases are shared with TRBD1. The CDR3 is 14 amino acids. V lost 0 bases, J lost 3 bases, and 1 base stayed unmatched. CDR1 is SGHRS, CDR2 YFSETQ, per germline. The CDR3 DNA reads as TGCGCCAGCAGCTTGGTACAGGGGACAGATACGCAGTATTTT. This encodes CASSLVQGTDTQYF.

The gene calls are TRBV7-2 and TRBJ2-1; tentatively, D is TRBD1 (5 bases). The V end lost 4 bases, the J end lost 4 bases, and 14 bases lay between the germline ends. The CDR3 has 15 residues. Germline CDR1 reads SGHTA; CDR2 reads FQGNSA. The CDR3 region has the DNA TGTGCCAGCAGCTCTCAGGGCCCGAGTTACAATGAGCAGTTCTTC. It codes for CASSSQGPSYNEQFF. Based on the CDR3 plus reference TRBV7-2 and TRBJ2-1, the full variable domain is GAGVSQSPSNKVTEKGKDVELRCDPISGHTALYWYRQSLGQGLEFLIYFQGNSAPDKSGLPSDRFSAERTGGSVSTLTIQRTQQEDSAVYLCASSSQGPSYNEQFFGPGTRLTVL.

The V and J genes are TRBV4-1 and TRBJ1-5, with 7 bases identical to TRBD1. Germline CDR1 and CDR2: MGHRA and YSYEKL. This CDR3 spans 15 amino acids. V lost 3 bases to trimming and J lost 3 bases; unmatched junction nucleotides: 5. The CDR3 reads CASSHQQGPNQPQHF. The CDR3, as DNA: TGCGCCAGCAGCCATCAACAGGGGCCCAATCAGCCCCAGCATTTT.

The rearrangement joins TRBV27 to TRBJ2-7; possible D gene TRBD1, 6 bases. The CDR3 consists of 14 residues. Trimming stripped 6 bases from V and 3 bases from J, with 15 bases between. CDR1 is MNHEY and CDR2 is SMNVEV in the germline V gene (reference sequence). The CDR3 sequence is CASRGHRAGYEQYF. CDR3 nucleotides: TGTGCCAGCAGGGGGCACAGGGCGGGCTACGAGCAGTACTTC.

The CDR3 coding sequence is TGTGCCAGCAGCCGTGGTCAGGGGAGCTCCTACGAGCAGTACTTC. Its protein is CASSRGQGSSYEQYF. V is TRBV7-8 and J is TRBJ2-7, with a tentative D call TRBD1 (6 bases). Germline V CDR1 and CDR2: SGHVS, FQNEAQ. The V end was cut by 5 bases, the J end by 0 bases, with 14 bases between. The CDR3 loop spans 15 amino acids.

This chain joins TRBV6-6 and TRBJ2-7; D unresolved. The CDR3 is 15 residues long. The V gene lost 0 bases and the J gene lost 1 base, with 10 bases spanning the gap. Germline assignment: CDR1 MNHNY and CDR2 SVGAGI (reference sequence). The DNA for the CDR3 is TGTGCCAGCAGTTACTCGAGAGACACTTCCTACGAGCAGTACTTC. Amino acids: CASSYSRDTSYEQYF.